Below, 8 T cell receptor beta chains from the same sample are listed, as sequenced in a study of T-cell memory formation after mild COVID-19. TCRdb re-derived calls from the 5' RACE reads in MiXCR, one entry per CDR3 protein. Found here are more than 400,000 distinct CDR3 sequences, approximately 18% of them singletons; the top ten hold approximately 13%. The sequenced material came from PBMCs or a T cell subset sorted from them (not recorded which). The receptors shown here come from an adult woman who had mild COVID-19 (a few samples of this study predate the infection). Cell type and time point are not known.

This clonotype was observed at least ten times. This chain uses TRBV5-1 with TRBJ2-2; no clear D. Trimming stripped 3 bases from V and 6 bases from J, with 9 bases between. Germline assignment: CDR1 SGHRS and CDR2 YFSETQ. CDR3 size: 13 residues. The CDR3 DNA is TGCGCCAGCAGCTCCGGACGGGCCGGGGAGCTGTTTTTT. This sequence encodes CASSSGRAGELFF.

This clonotype has only a few counts. This chain connects TRBV27 to TRBJ1-2; 7 nucleotides align to TRBD1. From germline, CDR1 is MNHEY and CDR2 SMNVEV (reference sequence). V was pared by 5 bases and J by 0 bases, with 0 bases of the junction left unmatched. This CDR3 spans 13 amino acids. The chain's CDR3 is CASSTGANYGYTF. The CDR3 DNA reads TGTGCCAGCAGTACAGGGGCTAACTATGGCTACACCTTC.

The V call is TRBV4-3, the J call TRBJ2-7; TRBD1 or TRBD2 may be the D gene (5 bases each). The V end lost 5 bases, the J end lost 2 bases, and 19 bases lay between the germline ends. This CDR3 contains 16 residues. Germline loops: CDR1 LGHNA, CDR2 YSLEER. CDR3 protein: CASSATEGRGTYEQYF. As DNA, the CDR3 is TGCGCCAGCAGCGCAACCGAGGGAAGGGGTACCTACGAGCAGTACTTC.

The gene calls are TRBV7-6 and TRBJ2-1; 11 nucleotides align to TRBD2. Germline CDR1 and CDR2: SGHVS and FNYEAQ. V trimming: 1 base; J trimming: 5 bases; junction bases outside the gene matches: 10. The CDR3 loop spans 18 amino acids. Written as DNA, the CDR3 is TGTGCCAGCAGCTTAGGGGGTTGGCCGGGACTAGCGGACAATGAGCAGTTCTTC. It encodes CASSLGGWPGLADNEQFF.

This chain joins TRBV7-3 and TRBJ2-1; 13 bases are a match to TRBD2. In germline, CDR1 is SGHTA, CDR2 FQGTGA. J was trimmed by 0 bases and V by 2 bases; bases with no gene match: 7. The CDR3 is 19 residues long. CDR3 DNA sequence: TGTGCCAGCAGCTTAGAGGGACTAGCGGGATATCGCTCCTACAATGAGCAGTTCTTC. Its protein is CASSLEGLAGYRSYNEQFF. Using reference TRBV7-3 and TRBJ2-1 for the parts outside the CDR3, the full variable domain is GAGVSQTPSNKVTEKGKYVELRCDPISGHTALYWYRQSLGQGPEFLIYFQGTGAADDSGLPNDRFFAVRPEGSVSTLKIQRTERGDSAVYLCASSLEGLAGYRSYNEQFFGPGTRLTVL.

The chain has TRBV9 and TRBJ1-1; no definite D call. Germline CDR1 is SGDLS and CDR2 is YYNGEE. With 0 bases removed from V and 7 bases from J, the gap between germline ends came to 4 bases. The CDR3 runs to 11 residues. This CDR3 reads CASSVGSEAFF. The CDR3 nucleotides are TGTGCCAGCAGCGTAGGGAGTGAAGCTTTCTTT. The full variable domain, its missing parts supplied by reference TRBV9 and TRBJ1-1, is DSGVTQTPKHLITATGQRVTLRCSPRSGDLSVYWYQQSLDQGLQFLIQYYNGEERAKGNILERFSAQQFPDLHSELNLSSLELGDSALYFCASSVGSEAFFGQGTRLTVV.

Here the CDR3 reads CASSLGAANNSPLHF. Here the CDR3 DNA reads TGTGCCAGCAGCTTAGGTGCAGCTAATAATTCACCCCTCCACTTT. V and J are TRBV7-2 and TRBJ1-6, with unresolved D. The CDR3 has 15 residues. Trimming stripped 1 base from V and 5 bases from J, with 9 bases between. Germline CDR1 is SGHTA and CDR2 is FQGNSA.

This clonotype was recorded many times. The chain couples TRBV29-1 to TRBJ2-1; 7 bases fit TRBD2. Losses at the gene ends were 4 bases for V and 3 bases for J; bases not matched to a gene: 3. The CDR3 sequence is 13 residues long. Germline assignment: CDR1 SQVTM and CDR2 ANQGSEA. The CDR3 loop reads CSVGPGGYNEQFF. Written as DNA, the CDR3 is TGCAGCGTTGGCCCGGGGGGCTACAATGAGCAGTTCTTC.